Listed here are 13 T cell receptor beta chains from one sample, sequenced in a study of blood T cell repertoires in COVID-19. TCRdb's table, derived via immunoSEQ multiplex PCR, lists solely in-frame clones and lacks some. The sample carries about 260,000 clones, roughly 84% recorded once. Sequencing was performed on peripheral blood. These receptor sequences come from a human donor in a cohort sampled during active COVID-19.

This clone was observed a handful of times. The chain couples TRBV19 to TRBJ1-5; no definite D call. The CDR3 extends over 13 amino acids. CDR1 and CDR2 (germline): LNHDA, SQIVND (reference sequence). Trimming shortened V by 4 bases and J by 4 bases, and 8 bases separated the two germline ends. The CDR3 here is CASSKQINQPQHF. The DNA of the CDR3 is TGTGCCAGTAGTAAACAGATAAATCAGCCCCAGCATTTT.

The rearrangement joins TRBV12-3 or TRBV12-4 to TRBJ1-1; D remains unclear. The CDR3 length is 13 residues. V was trimmed by 1 base and J by 10 bases, leaving 13 bases between them. The CDR3 nucleotides read TGTGCCAGCAGTTTAGGATCTAACGGCGGAGCTTTCTTT. Amino acids: CASSLGSNGGAFF.

Only a few counts were recorded for this clone. The chain couples TRBV7-9 to TRBJ1-2; 7 bases align to TRBD1. Germline V CDR1 and CDR2: SEHNR, FQNEAQ (reference sequence). The junction had 3 bases not matched to a gene; V was cut back by 6 bases and J by 5 bases. CDR3 size: 12 residues. CDR3: CASRTTGYGYTF. CDR3 nucleotides: TGTGCCAGCAGGACGACAGGGTATGGCTACACCTTC.

The chain recombines TRBV6-2 or TRBV6-3 with TRBJ2-7; TRBD2 aligns across 8 bases. Germline CDR1 is MNHEY and CDR2 is SVGEGT. The CDR3 is made up of 16 amino acids. J was trimmed by 2 bases and V by 5 bases; bases with no gene match: 11. The CDR3 DNA sequence: TGTGCCAGCAGTCAGACCCCATGGCGGGGGGCCTACGAGCAGTACTTC. This sequence encodes CASSQTPWRGAYEQYF.

V usage is TRBV9 and J usage is TRBJ2-1; D is undetermined. The CDR3 covers 13 residues. CDR1 is SGDLS, CDR2 YYNGEE, per germline. The ends were cut back, 4 bases at V and 10 bases at J, with 15 bases in the middle. The CDR3 nucleotides are TGTGCCAGCAGCTCAGACGGGTACCGCGAGCAGTTCTTC. Amino acids: CASSSDGYREQFF.

The V call is TRBV5-6, the J call TRBJ1-2; D may be TRBD1 (6 bases). Trimming stripped 4 bases from V and 4 bases from J, with 14 bases between. This CDR3 contains 14 residues. The V gene's germline CDR1 is SGHDT and CDR2 YYEEEE. The DNA for the CDR3 is TGTGCCAGCAGCGTGAACAGGGATCTCTATGGCTACACCTTC. It is translated as CASSVNRDLYGYTF.

This clone occurred a few times. This chain connects TRBV11-2 to TRBJ2-5; D may be TRBD1 (6 bases). The CDR3 length is 12 residues. The germline gives CDR1 SGHAT, CDR2 FQNNGV. The V gene lost 5 bases and the J gene lost 7 bases, with 11 bases spanning the gap. Here the CDR3 DNA reads TGTGCCAGCAGCCTACAGGGTCTGACCCAGTACTTC. Translated, it gives CASSLQGLTQYF.

The chain joins TRBV4-3 to TRBJ1-6, with 7 bases that match TRBD1. CDR1 is LGHNA, CDR2 YSLEER, per germline. V trimming: 0 bases; J trimming: 7 bases; junction bases outside the gene matches: 0. CDR3 size: 14 residues. The CDR3 DNA is TGCGCCAGCAGCCAAGACAGGGGGAATTCACCCCTCCACTTT. This translates into CASSQDRGNSPLHF.

The rearrangement joins TRBV28 to TRBJ1-5, with TRBD1 identical over 8 bases. Germline V gives CDR1 MDHEN, CDR2 SYDVKM. This CDR3 region has 16 residues. J lost 5 bases, V lost 5 bases, and 11 bases had no gene match. This chain's CDR3 is CASSTNDRGSYQPQHF. The CDR3 DNA sequence: TGTGCCAGCAGTACAAACGACAGGGGATCGTATCAGCCCCAGCATTTT.

CDR3 bases: TGTGCCAGCAGTGATTTCTCGGGTCTTGACTATGGCTACACCTTC. Amino acids: CASSDFSGLDYGYTF. The chain combines TRBV6-1 with TRBJ1-2; D gene unclear. The CDR3 sequence is 15 residues long. V dropped 3 bases and J dropped 3 bases, with 14 bases sitting between them. The germline gives CDR1 MNHNS, CDR2 SASEGT.

V usage is TRBV28 and J usage is TRBJ1-3; the D is unclear. Trimming removed 3 bases at V and 0 bases at J, with 12 bases between. This CDR3 region has 16 residues. CDR1 MDHEN and CDR2 SYDVKM come from the germline V gene. The CDR3 loop reads CASSFWERASGNTIYF. CDR3 DNA: TGTGCCAGCAGTTTTTGGGAGAGAGCCTCTGGAAACACCATATATTTT. Full variable domain (remainder filled in from reference TRBV28 and TRBJ1-3): DVKVTQSSRYLVKRTGEKVFLECVQDMDHENMFWYRQDPGLGLRLIYFSYDVKMKEKGDIPEGYSVSREKKERFSLILESASTNQTSMYLCASSFWERASGNTIYFGEGSWLTVV.

The chain combines TRBV9 with TRBJ2-3, with D possibly being TRBD2 (6 bases). CDR1 is SGDLS and CDR2 is YYNGEE in the germline V gene. Trimming shortened V by 0 bases and J by 6 bases, and 20 bases separated the two germline ends. There are 17 residues in the CDR3. CDR3 sequence (DNA): TGTGCCAGCAGCGTAGGGTTAGGTCTAGCGCTAAGCGATACGCAGTATTTT. Protein sequence: CASSVGLGLALSDTQYF.

This clone has more than one count but fewer than ten. The chain combines TRBV5-1 with TRBJ2-1, with 13 bases matching TRBD2. In germline, CDR1 is SGHRS, CDR2 YFSETQ. V was clipped by 2 bases and J by 9 bases; unmatched bases: 5. The CDR3 is made up of 15 amino acids. The chain's CDR3 is CASSFTSGGVSEQFF. CDR3 in DNA: TGCGCCAGCAGCTTTACTAGCGGGGGGGTCTCTGAGCAGTTCTTC.